These 5 T cell receptor beta chains came from one sample sequenced in a study of blood T cell repertoires in COVID-19. The protocol was immunoSEQ multiplex PCR, while the TCRdb copy is restricted to in-frame clones and leaves out a portion. The sample shows about 410,000 clones, 70% to 90% of them seen only once. Sequencing input: peripheral blood. The receptors originated from a woman aged 40-49 years with COVID-19, enrolled during active disease.

The chain employs TRBV28 and TRBJ1-4, with 7 bases fitting TRBD1. V gave up 7 bases and J gave up 9 bases; unmatched junction bases: 11. The CDR3 sequence is 14 residues long. CDR1 is MDHEN, CDR2 SYDVKM, per germline. The CDR3 region has the DNA TGTGCCAGCATCCCTGGGACAGTAGGACAAAAACTGTTTTTT. Amino acid sequence: CASIPGTVGQKLFF. Full variable domain (rest looked up from reference TRBV28 and TRBJ1-4): DVKVTQSSRYLVKRTGEKVFLECVQDMDHENMFWYRQDPGLGLRLIYFSYDVKMKEKGDIPEGYSVSREKKERFSLILESASTNQTSMYLCASIPGTVGQKLFFGSGTQLSVL.

The gene calls are TRBV5-4 and TRBJ2-1, with D tentatively TRBD1 (6 bases). Germline CDR1 and CDR2: SGHNT and YYREEE (reference sequence). Trimming shortened V by 4 bases and J by 3 bases, and 11 bases separated the two germline ends. CDR3 length: 14 residues. In nucleotides, the CDR3 is TGTGCCAGCAGCCGGGACATAGTCTACAATGAGCAGTTCTTC. It codes for CASSRDIVYNEQFF.

The V gene is TRBV14, the J gene TRBJ2-3; D remains ambiguous. Germline CDR1 SGHDN, CDR2 FVKESK. CDR3 length: 13 amino acids. Trimming removed 0 bases at V and 5 bases at J, with 6 bases between. The CDR3 here is CASSQDLVDTQYF. DNA for the CDR3: TGTGCCAGCAGCCAAGATCTTGTAGATACGCAGTATTTT.

Only a few counts were recorded for this clone. This sequence joins TRBV7-2 and TRBJ1-5; D uncertain. The CDR3 covers 19 residues. V was trimmed by 2 bases and J by 11 bases, leaving 31 bases between them. Germline V gene data show CDR1 as SGHTA and CDR2 as FQGNSA. CDR3 residues: CASSLKGGPAMPLVWAQHF. CDR3 nucleotides: TGTGCCAGCAGCTTAAAGGGAGGACCCGCGATGCCGCTTGTTTGGGCCCAGCATTTT.

The CDR3 here is CASSTRTVGDTQYF. The CDR3 DNA is TGTGCCAGCAGCACCCGGACAGTCGGGGATACGCAGTATTTT. The chain links TRBV2 to TRBJ2-3, with D maybe TRBD1 (6 bases). The CDR3 contains 14 residues. Germline V lookup: CDR1 SNHLY, CDR2 FYNNEI. Trimming cost V 6 bases and J 6 bases, with 16 bases left between them.